Below are 15 T cell receptor beta chains sequenced from a single sample in a study of Ad26.COV2.S vaccination and SARS-CoV-2 variants. The protocol was immunoSEQ multiplex PCR, while the TCRdb copy is restricted to in-frame clones and leaves out a portion. This table has fewer than 100,000 clones, under 90% appearing once. Here the sequenced sample was peripheral blood, taken after recovery from COVID-19. The receptor source for this set is a human donor who had recovered from COVID-19.

DNA for the CDR3: TGTGCCAGCAGCTTCCACTCCTGGGAGCTGTTTTTT. It encodes CASSFHSWELFF. This chain uses TRBV7-9 with TRBJ2-2; D unresolved. V was trimmed by 3 bases and J by 9 bases, leaving 8 bases between them. The CDR3 runs 12 residues. Germline CDR1 is SEHNR and CDR2 is FQNEAQ (reference sequence).

The chain joins TRBV7-8 to TRBJ1-2; no reliable D call. Trimming took off 1 base at V and 4 bases at J, with 10 bases between the two ends. The CDR3 loop spans 14 amino acids. Per germline, CDR1 SGHVS and CDR2 FQNEAQ. The CDR3 reads CASSLVPGGYGYTF. CDR3 nucleotide sequence: TGTGCCAGCAGCTTAGTTCCAGGAGGCTATGGCTACACCTTC.

The J gene is TRBJ2-1, the V gene TRBV7-6, with D tentatively TRBD2 (6 bases). Between the trimmed V and J ends, which lost 2 bases and 5 bases, there was a span of 25 bases. The germline CDR1 and CDR2 sequences are SGHVS and FNYEAQ. There are 19 residues in the CDR3. Here the CDR3 reads CASSLKAAQGGIRDNEQFF. CDR3 sequence (DNA): TGTGCCAGCAGCTTAAAGGCCGCCCAGGGCGGGATTCGGGACAATGAGCAGTTCTTC.

This chain links TRBV19 with TRBJ1-4, with D uncertain. The CDR3 runs 13 residues. V lost 10 bases and J 8 bases, leaving 17 bases between the germline ends. In germline, CDR1 is LNHDA, CDR2 SQIVND (reference sequence). This CDR3 is CATQRGLGEKLFF. The CDR3 nucleotides are TGTGCCACACAGAGAGGATTAGGAGAAAAACTGTTTTTT.

This chain uses TRBV5-4 with TRBJ2-7; D is perhaps TRBD1 (7 bases). CDR1 and CDR2 from the germline V gene are SGHNT and YYREEE (reference sequence). CDR3 length equals 16 residues. The V end lost 4 bases, the J end lost 5 bases, and 22 bases lay between the germline ends. CDR3 sequence (DNA): TGTGCCAGCAGCCCCGGCGAGGGGACAGCGGGTCACGAGCAGTACTTC. This translates into CASSPGEGTAGHEQYF. Using reference TRBV5-4 and TRBJ2-7 for the parts outside the CDR3, the full variable domain is ETGVTQSPTHLIKTRGQQVTLRCSSQSGHNTVSWYQQALGQGPQFIFQYYREEENGRGNFPPRFSGLQFPNYSSELNVNALELDDSALYLCASSPGEGTAGHEQYFGPGTRLTVT.

The chain has TRBV28 and TRBJ1-1; TRBD1 is a possible D gene (5 bases). V lost 5 bases, J lost 1 base, and 14 bases lay in between. From germline, CDR1 is MDHEN and CDR2 SYDVKM. The CDR3 sequence is 15 residues long. The CDR3 nucleotides read TGTGCCAGCAGTGGTAACAGGAGGGGGAACACTGAAGCTTTCTTT. Its protein product is CASSGNRRGNTEAFF.

In nucleotides, the CDR3 is TGCGCCAGCAGCTTTGGACAGGAGGCCTACGAGCAGTACTTC. Translated, it gives CASSFGQEAYEQYF. The chain joins TRBV5-1 to TRBJ2-7; 7 positions match TRBD1. The CDR3 length is 14 residues. The germline gives CDR1 SGHRS, CDR2 YFSETQ. The V segment lost 2 bases and the J segment 2 bases; nucleotides outside the gene matches: 4.

The V call is TRBV5-4, the J call TRBJ1-1; TRBD1 matches at 8 bases. The V gene end was trimmed by 4 bases and the J gene end by 6 bases; junction bases not matched to a gene: 8. The CDR3 sequence is 14 residues long. The germline CDR1 and CDR2 sequences are SGHNT and YYREEE (reference sequence). Written as DNA, the CDR3 is TGTGCCAGCAGCCTCCCGACAGGGGCGCCTGAAGCTTTCTTT. Encoded protein: CASSLPTGAPEAFF.

The chain links TRBV27 to TRBJ2-7; tentatively, D is TRBD1 (6 bases). Trimming removed 4 bases at V and 2 bases at J, with 18 bases between. Germline loops: CDR1 MNHEY, CDR2 SMNVEV (reference sequence). This CDR3 has 16 amino acids. The CDR3: CASSSLLAGDPYEQYF. CDR3 nucleotide sequence: TGTGCCAGCAGTTCCCTGCTGGCAGGGGATCCCTACGAGCAGTACTTC.

This clone was detected only once. The chain uses TRBV5-5 and TRBJ2-7, with 9 bases identical to TRBD1. This CDR3 region has 16 residues. The germline gives CDR1 SGHKS, CDR2 YYEKEE (reference sequence). Unmatched junction bases numbered 15, after V lost 4 bases and J lost 7 bases. In nucleotides, the CDR3 is TGTGCCAGCAGCATCTGGACAGGGGAATTAAAACCGGAGCAGTACTTC. Its translation is CASSIWTGELKPEQYF.

The chain combines TRBV29-1 with TRBJ2-5; D remains unclear. V lost 5 bases to trimming and J lost 2 bases, with 6 bases between them. The CDR3 contains 11 residues. Germline values: CDR1 SQVTM, CDR2 ANQGSEA. The DNA for the CDR3 is TGCAGCGTTAACCTGCAAGAGACCCAGTACTTC. This gives the protein CSVNLQETQYF.

This clone was detected a few times. V gene TRBV28 combines with J gene TRBJ2-7, with 7 positions matching TRBD1. The CDR3 extends over 14 amino acids. CDR1 is MDHEN, CDR2 SYDVKM, per germline. V trimming: 6 bases; J trimming: 1 base; junction bases outside the gene matches: 6. The CDR3 DNA sequence: TGTGCCAGCAGCCCCCGGGGACAGTCCTACGAGCAGTACTTC. Residues: CASSPRGQSYEQYF.

This clone appeared a few times. V is TRBV9 and J is TRBJ1-4; 8 bases fit TRBD1. The CDR3 totals 14 residues. J was trimmed by 7 bases and V by 4 bases; bases with no gene match: 6. The germline V gene has CDR1 SGDLS and CDR2 YYNGEE. The CDR3 DNA reads as TGTGCCAGCAGCCTGACAGGGGATGGTGAAAAACTGTTTTTT. The encoded protein is CASSLTGDGEKLFF.

The chain has TRBV6-1 and TRBJ2-7; 8 positions match TRBD2. V lost 1 base, J lost 3 bases, and 8 bases stayed unmatched. Germline lookup yields CDR1 MNHNS and CDR2 SASEGT. This CDR3 spans 16 amino acids. DNA of the CDR3: TGTGCCAGCAGTGAAGAATCCTTCAGCGGGGGCTACGAGCAGTACTTC. Encoded protein: CASSEESFSGGYEQYF.

This clone was seen just once. The rearrangement links TRBV28 to TRBJ2-6, with unresolved D. The CDR3 is 16 residues long. CDR1 MDHEN and CDR2 SYDVKM come from the germline V gene. Trimming shortened V by 6 bases and J by 1 base, and 13 bases separated the two germline ends. CDR3 in amino acids: CASSPRRSSGANVLTF. The CDR3 DNA reads as TGTGCCAGCAGCCCCCGCCGGAGTTCTGGGGCCAACGTCCTGACTTTC. Together with reference TRBV28 and TRBJ2-6, the CDR3 gives the full variable domain: DVKVTQSSRYLVKRTGEKVFLECVQDMDHENMFWYRQDPGLGLRLIYFSYDVKMKEKGDIPEGYSVSREKKERFSLILESASTNQTSMYLCASSPRRSSGANVLTFGAGSRLTVL.